This T cell receptor (beta chain) was retrieved from a study of molecular identifiers for immune sequencing clone quantification. Whole-study findings and limits: Barcodes shared by identical TCR molecules could lead to underestimated sizes of highly expanded clones.

The authors gated naive CD8 T cells as CD8+CD4-CCR7+CD45RA+ for sorting. The bulk TCR libraries were made with methods described before and with listed TCR primers. TCRdb redid the calling of the PCR reads with MiXCR, one entry per CDR3 protein. The sample records approximately 500,000 distinct CDR3 sequences, about a fifth being singletons. This CDR3 spans 14 amino acids. V lost 4 bases, J lost 6 bases, and 16 bases lay in between. Germline V lookup: CDR1 LGHNA, CDR2 YSLEER. A word on this clonotype: What it binds is unknown.

The J gene is TRBJ2-7, the V gene TRBV4-3; D gene ambiguous. The sample comprised naive CD8+ T cells from blood, with Jurkat cell RNA spiked in. As for subset: FACS-sorted CD8+CD4-CCR7+CD45RA+ naive T cells. The receptor's source is a human donor in good health. Some libraries in this study had Jurkat cell RNA spiked in. The DNA for the CDR3 is TGCGCCAGCAGCCCGGAGTTTTGGTCGGTCGAGCAGTACTTC. It specifies CASSPEFWSVEQYF.